This T cell receptor (beta chain) was recovered during a study of neurological immune-mediated disorders. PBMCs stored at -80 C, 2 million in total, were the source of the unsorted libraries. General study points: Because no CDR3 amino acid sequences were shared across subjects by expanded clones, private repertoires were suggested in all groups.

Germline V gene lookup returns CDR1 MDHEN and CDR2 SYDVKM. This CDR3 spans 13 amino acids. V gave up 7 bases and J gave up 3 bases, with 12 bases separating them. Synthesis of cDNA used 5'RACE (with 10-nucleotide random UMIs). TCRdb fed the 5' RACE reads into MiXCR, producing one record per CDR3 protein. This table holds 35,000 to 45,000 distinct CDR3 sequences, roughly 14% found once. This clonotype was counted only a few times. Its target is unknown. Material: PBMCs. The TCR sequence derives from a woman aged 45-65 years with HTLV-1-associated myelopathy (HAM/TSP). The rearrangement uses TRBV28 and TRBJ2-5; no firm D call. CDR3 region: CASMSRKEETQYF. CDR3 bases: TGTGCCAGCATGAGTAGGAAGGAAGAGACCCAGTACTTC. The full variable domain, its missing parts supplied by reference TRBV28 and TRBJ2-5, is DVKVTQSSRYLVKRTGEKVFLECVQDMDHENMFWYRQDPGLGLRLIYFSYDVKMKEKGDIPEGYSVSREKKERFSLILESASTNQTSMYLCASMSRKEETQYFGPGTRLLVL.